This T cell receptor beta chain was identified in a study of shared clonotypes between healthy human individuals. Study-wide findings and caveats: Memory subsets generally showed lower estimated richness than naive subsets. What limited the represented genetic and exposure-history diversity was the small number of donors.

About this clone itself: Its antigen is undetermined. Other DNA variants within this sample encode the same CDR3.

Study processing details: Filtering was not the same, since immunoSEQ gave junction-only sequences without quality scores. Produced via immunoSEQ multiplex PCR; TCRdb's table is partial and in-frame only. D and trimming were read from the DNA, whereas the V and J calls and clone size are those reported in that table. This sample has under 350,000 clones, with over 75% found just once. Trimming shortened V by 2 bases and J by 2 bases, and 10 bases separated the two germline ends. The CDR3 length is 14 residues. Germline-derived CDR1 and CDR2 are SGHVS and FQNEAQ. This rearrangement joins TRBV7-8 to TRBJ2-7; TRBD2 might be the D (5 bases). Sequencing used memory CD8+ T cells sorted from blood. The sample's subset: CD45RO+ cells pooled with CCR7-negative TemRA cells. The clonotype comes from a man younger than 30 in good health. This chain's CDR3 is CASSLRTGTYEQYF. CDR3 nucleotide sequence: TGTGCCAGCAGCTTACGGACGGGGACCTACGAGCAGTACTTC.